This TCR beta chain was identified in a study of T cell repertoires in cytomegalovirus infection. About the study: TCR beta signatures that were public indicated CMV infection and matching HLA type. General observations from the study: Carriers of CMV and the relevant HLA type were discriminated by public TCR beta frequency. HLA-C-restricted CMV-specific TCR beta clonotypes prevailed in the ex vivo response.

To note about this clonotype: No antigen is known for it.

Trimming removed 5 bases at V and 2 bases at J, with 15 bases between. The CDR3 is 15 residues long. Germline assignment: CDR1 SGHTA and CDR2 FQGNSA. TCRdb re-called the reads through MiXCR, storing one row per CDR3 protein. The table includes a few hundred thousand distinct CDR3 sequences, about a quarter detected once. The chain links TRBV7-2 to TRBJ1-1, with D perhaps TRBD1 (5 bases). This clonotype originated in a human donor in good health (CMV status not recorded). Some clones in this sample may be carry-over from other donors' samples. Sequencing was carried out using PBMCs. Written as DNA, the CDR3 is TGTGCCAGCAGCCCGCAGACAGAGGCTAACACTGAAGCTTTCTTT. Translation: CASSPQTEANTEAFF. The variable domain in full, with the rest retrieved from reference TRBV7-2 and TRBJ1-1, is GAGVSQSPSNKVTEKGKDVELRCDPISGHTALYWYRQSLGQGLEFLIYFQGNSAPDKSGLPSDRFSAERTGGSVSTLTIQRTQQEDSAVYLCASSPQTEANTEAFFGQGTRLTVV.